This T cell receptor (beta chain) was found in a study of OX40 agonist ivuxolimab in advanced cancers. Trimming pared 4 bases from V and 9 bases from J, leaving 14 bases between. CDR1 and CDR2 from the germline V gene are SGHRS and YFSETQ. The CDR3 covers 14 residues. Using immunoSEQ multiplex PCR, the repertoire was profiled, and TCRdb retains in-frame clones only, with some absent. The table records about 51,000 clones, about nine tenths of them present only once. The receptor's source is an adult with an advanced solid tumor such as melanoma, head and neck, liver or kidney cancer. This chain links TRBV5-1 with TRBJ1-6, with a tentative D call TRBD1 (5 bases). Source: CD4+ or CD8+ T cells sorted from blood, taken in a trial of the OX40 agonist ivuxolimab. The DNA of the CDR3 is TGCGCCAGCAGCACCGGGACTATGGGTTCACCCCTCCACTTT. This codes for CASSTGTMGSPLHF. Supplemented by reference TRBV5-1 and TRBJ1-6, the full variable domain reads KAGVTQTPRYLIKTRGQQVTLSCSPISGHRSVSWYQQTPGQGLQFLFEYFSETQRNKGNFPGRFSGRQFSNSRSEMNVSTLELGDSALYLCASSTGTMGSPLHFGNGTRLTVT.